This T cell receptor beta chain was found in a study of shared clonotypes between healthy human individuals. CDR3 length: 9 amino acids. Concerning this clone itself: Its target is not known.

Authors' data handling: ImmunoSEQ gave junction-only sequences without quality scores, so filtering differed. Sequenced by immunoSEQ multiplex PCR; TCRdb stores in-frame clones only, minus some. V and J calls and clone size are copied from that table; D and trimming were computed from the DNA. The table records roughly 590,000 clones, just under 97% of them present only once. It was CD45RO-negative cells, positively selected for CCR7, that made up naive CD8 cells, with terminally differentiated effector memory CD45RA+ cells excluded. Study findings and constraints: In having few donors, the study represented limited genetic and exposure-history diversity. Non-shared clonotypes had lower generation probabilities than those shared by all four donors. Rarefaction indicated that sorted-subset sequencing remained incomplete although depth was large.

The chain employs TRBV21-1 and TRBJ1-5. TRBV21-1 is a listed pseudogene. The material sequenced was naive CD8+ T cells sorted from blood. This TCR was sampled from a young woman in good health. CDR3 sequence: CAPIGPQHF. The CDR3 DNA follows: TGTGCCCCTATTGGGCCCCAGCATTTT.